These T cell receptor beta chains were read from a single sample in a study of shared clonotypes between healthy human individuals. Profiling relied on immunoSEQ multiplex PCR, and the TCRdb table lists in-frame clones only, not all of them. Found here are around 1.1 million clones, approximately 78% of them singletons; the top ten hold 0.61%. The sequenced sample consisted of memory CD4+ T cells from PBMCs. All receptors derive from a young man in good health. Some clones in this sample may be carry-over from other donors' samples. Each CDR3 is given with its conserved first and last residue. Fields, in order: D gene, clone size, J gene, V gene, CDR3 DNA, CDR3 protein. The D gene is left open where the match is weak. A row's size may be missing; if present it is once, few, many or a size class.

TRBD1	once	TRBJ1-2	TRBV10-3	TGTGCCATCAGTCGCCGGGACAGTAATAACTATGGCTACACCTTC	CAISRRDSNNYGYTF
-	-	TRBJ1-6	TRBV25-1	TGTGCCAGCAGTGAATATTGGGGGGACAATTCACCCCTCCACTTT	CASSEYWGDNSPLHF
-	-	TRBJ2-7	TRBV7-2	TGTGCCAGCAGCTTCGGCGGTAGCTCTTCCTACGAGCAGTACTTC	CASSFGGSSSYEQYF
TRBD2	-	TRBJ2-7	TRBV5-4	TGTGCCAGCAGCCTTATCATAGCGGGAGGGCCCTACGAGCAGTACTTC	CASSLIIAGGPYEQYF
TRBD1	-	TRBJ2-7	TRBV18	TGTGCCAGCTCACCACAGGGGGCGCCGGGCAACGAGCAGTACTTC	CASSPQGAPGNEQYF
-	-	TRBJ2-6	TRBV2	TGTGCCAGCAGTGAAGCGCTCGGTTCTCGATCGGAGGGGTTAGGTGGGGCCAACGTCCTGACTTTC	CASSEALGSRSEGLGGANVLTF
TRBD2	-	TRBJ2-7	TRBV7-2	TGTGCCAGCAGCTCCCTTAGCGGGTCCGTCGAGCAGTACTTC	CASSSLSGSVEQYF
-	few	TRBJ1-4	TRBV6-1	TGTGCCAGCGGTAGAACAACTAATGAAAAACTGTTTTTT	CASGRTTNEKLFF
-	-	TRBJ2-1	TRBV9	TGTGCCAGCAGCGTAGCGGGTTCTGGGGGTGAGCAGTTCTTC	CASSVAGSGGEQFF
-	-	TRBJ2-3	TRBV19	TGTGCCAGTAGTATCGCCCCCAGATATACGCAGTATTTT	CASSIAPRYTQYF
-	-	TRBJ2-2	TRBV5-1	TGCGCCAGCAGCCCTCACAACGCGGAGCTGTTTTTT	CASSPHNAELFF
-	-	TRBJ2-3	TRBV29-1	TGCAGCGTTGCATTATTCGGTGGCACAGATACGCAGTATTTT	CSVALFGGTDTQYF
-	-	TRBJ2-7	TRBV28	TGTGCCAGCTTCGGGGCCCCTGGGTACGAGCAGTACTTC	CASFGAPGYEQYF
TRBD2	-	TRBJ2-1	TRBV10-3	TGTGCCATCAGTGAGTCTTCTGCGGGAGGGGGTCGTGAGCAGTTCTTC	CAISESSAGGGREQFF
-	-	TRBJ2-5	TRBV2	TGTGCCAGCGGGCCTTCACAAGAGACCCAGTACTTC	CASGPSQETQYF
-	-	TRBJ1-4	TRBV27	TGTGCCAGCAGACTCAATGAAAAACTGTTTTTT	CASRLNEKLFF